The T cell receptor (beta chain) under discussion was sequenced for a study of blood T cell repertoires in COVID-19. Original processing methods: Reference gene primer amplification gave nucleated cell count estimates. Assay used: immunoSEQ multiplex PCR; TCRdb lists only in-frame clones, some missing. That table supplies the V and J calls and clone size; D and trimming were determined from the DNA. Of about 210,000 clones in the sample, roughly 94% were seen once. What was sequenced was peripheral blood. The sequence came from a young man with acute or convalescent COVID-19.

The CDR3 loop is CASTGGQGFSPLHF. The DNA for the CDR3 is TGTGCCAGTACCGGGGGACAGGGGTTTTCACCCCTCCACTTT. The chain uses TRBV19 and TRBJ1-6, with 10 bases lining up with TRBD1. Germline CDR1 LNHDA, CDR2 SQIVND (reference sequence). V shed 7 bases and J 9 bases; nucleotides not matched to a gene: 6. CDR3 length: 14 residues.